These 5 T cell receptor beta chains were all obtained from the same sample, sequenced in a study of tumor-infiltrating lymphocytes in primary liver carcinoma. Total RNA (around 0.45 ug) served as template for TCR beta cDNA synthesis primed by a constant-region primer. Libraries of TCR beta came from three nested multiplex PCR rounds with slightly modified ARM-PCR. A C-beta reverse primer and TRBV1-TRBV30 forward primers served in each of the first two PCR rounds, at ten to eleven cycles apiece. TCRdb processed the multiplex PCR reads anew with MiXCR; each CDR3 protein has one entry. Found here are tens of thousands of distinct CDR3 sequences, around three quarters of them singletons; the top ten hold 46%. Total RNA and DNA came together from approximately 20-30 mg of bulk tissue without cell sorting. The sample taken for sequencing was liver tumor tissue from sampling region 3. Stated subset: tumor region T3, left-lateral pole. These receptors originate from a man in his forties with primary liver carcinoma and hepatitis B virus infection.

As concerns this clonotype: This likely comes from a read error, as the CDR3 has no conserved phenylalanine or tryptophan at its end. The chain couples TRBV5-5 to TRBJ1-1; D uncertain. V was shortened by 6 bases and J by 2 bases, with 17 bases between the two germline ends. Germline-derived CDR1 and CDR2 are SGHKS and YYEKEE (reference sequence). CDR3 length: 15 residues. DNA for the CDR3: TGTGCCAGCAAACCTCCCGGCTACCTAAACACTGAAGCTTTCATT. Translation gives CASKPPGYLNTEAFI.

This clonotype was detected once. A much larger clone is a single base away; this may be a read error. The CDR3 DNA reads as TGTGCCAGCAGCCATGACGCTGAAAAACTGTCTTTT. It specifies CASSHDAEKLSF. This chain links TRBV11-2 with TRBJ1-4; D uncertain. The CDR3 extends over 12 amino acids. The germline gives CDR1 SGHAT, CDR2 FQNNGV.

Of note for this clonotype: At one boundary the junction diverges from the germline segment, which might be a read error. CDR3 coding DNA: TGCGCCAGCAGCCAAGATTTGAGGGTGGAGCTGTTCTTT. This sequence encodes CASSQDLRVELFF. The rearrangement joins TRBV4-3 to TRBJ2-2; TRBD2 is a possible D gene (5 bases). There are 13 residues in the CDR3. Germline CDR1 is LGHNA and CDR2 is YSLEER.

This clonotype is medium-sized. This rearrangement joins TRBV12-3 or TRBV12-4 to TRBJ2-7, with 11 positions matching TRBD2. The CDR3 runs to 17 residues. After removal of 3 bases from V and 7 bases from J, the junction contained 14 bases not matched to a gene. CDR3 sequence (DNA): TGTGCCAGCAGTTTTACAGGGACTAGCGGACGTCTGGGGGAGCAGTACTTC. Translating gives CASSFTGTSGRLGEQYF.

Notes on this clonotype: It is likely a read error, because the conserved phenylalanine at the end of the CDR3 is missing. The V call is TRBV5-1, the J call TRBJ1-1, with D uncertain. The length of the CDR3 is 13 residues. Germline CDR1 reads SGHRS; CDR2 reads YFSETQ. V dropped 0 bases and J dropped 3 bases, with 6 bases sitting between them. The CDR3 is CASSLDGDTEAFI. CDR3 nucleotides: TGCGCCAGCAGCTTGGATGGGGACACTGAAGCTTTCATT.